The clone carrying this T cell receptor beta chain was counted between two and nine times. The antigen remains unidentified. Assay: immunoSEQ multiplex PCR; the TCRdb copy retains only in-frame clones and omits some. The data show roughly 20,000 clones, about 83% seen once. These data are taken from a study of PD-1 blockade in classical Hodgkin lymphoma. The study, taken as a whole, reports: The causes of the repertoire differences, possibly disease activity or prior therapy, remain undefined. Reports described newly diagnosed patients as having lower baseline TCR diversity than healthy donors.

Time point meaning: newly diagnosed, previously untreated cHL patient sample. Investigators isolated CD4+ T cells from thawed PBMCs through magnetic negative selection. Germline CDR1 and CDR2: LNHDA and SQIVND (reference sequence). J was trimmed by 6 bases and V by 6 bases; bases with no gene match: 10. The CDR3 has 15 residues. The J gene is TRBJ1-5, the V gene TRBV19; 8 positions agree with TRBD1. The sample was CD4+ T cells from blood. The receptor comes from a human donor with classical Hodgkin lymphoma. CDR3 coding DNA: TGTGCCAGTAGCCCTCCGGTGGACAGGGCTCAGCCCCAGCATTTT. It codes for CASSPPVDRAQPQHF.